The source of this T cell receptor (beta chain) is a study of OX40 agonist ivuxolimab in advanced cancers. The overall study: Ivuxolimab is a fully human IgG2 antibody that activates OX40 (CD134). The group had a mean age of about 64 years, ranged from 23 to 79, and was 82.7% male. Intravenous ivuxolimab at 0.01 to 10 mg/kg was given to patients every 2 weeks. General study findings and limits: The mean number of expanded clones was higher in CD8+ T cells than in CD4+.

Worth noting for this clone: Its specificity is unknown.

Generated by immunoSEQ multiplex PCR, the TCRdb table keeps only in-frame clones and is missing some. The sample has over 95,000 clones, roughly 91% seen once; the top ten hold 0.3% to 0.4%. The CDR3 has 15 amino acids. Germline trimming cut 6 bases from V and 4 bases from J; bases unmatched to any gene: 9. CDR1 and CDR2 from the germline V gene are MDHEN and SYDVKM. This rearrangement joins TRBV28 to TRBJ2-7; 10 nucleotides align to TRBD2. The starting material was CD4+ or CD8+ T cells sorted from blood, obtained in a trial of the OX40 agonist ivuxolimab. The TCR comes from an adult with an advanced solid tumor such as melanoma, head and neck, liver or kidney cancer. This chain's CDR3 is CASRVPSGRMYEQYF. The CDR3 DNA reads TGTGCCAGCAGAGTACCTAGCGGGAGAATGTACGAGCAGTACTTC.